These T cell receptor beta chains were read from a single sample in a study of preoperative IRX-2 immunotherapy in early breast cancer. The protocol was immunoSEQ multiplex PCR, while the TCRdb copy is restricted to in-frame clones and leaves out a portion. The sample has tens of thousands of clones, around 89% seen once. This specimen was acquired from a patient treated with IRX-2 immunotherapy. The receptor set was obtained from a human donor with breast cancer. Each CDR3 is given with its conserved first and last residue. A D gene is named only where the DNA matches it firmly. Some rows mark clone size as missing; the rest say once, few, many or name a class of expanded clone.

j_gene	v_gene	d_gene	abundance	CDR3nt	CDR3aa
TRBJ1-5	TRBV7-2	TRBD1	-	TGTGCCAGCAGCTTCTCAACAGGGGATCAGCCCCAGCATTTT	CASSFSTGDQPQHF
TRBJ2-2	TRBV10-2	-	-	TGCGCCAGCACCGAGGACCGTGCCGGGGAGCTGTTTTTT	CASTEDRAGELFF
TRBJ2-7	TRBV7-8	-	-	TGTGCCAGCAGCTTAGCGGCAGGTCCGATCTACGAGCAGTACTTC	CASSLAAGPIYEQYF
TRBJ2-7	TRBV5-6	TRBD2	few	TGTGCCAGCAGCTTGGGTGAACTAAGGCTAGCGGGATATGAGCAGTACTTC	CASSLGELRLAGYEQYF
TRBJ2-2	TRBV2	TRBD2	-	TGTGCCAGCTGGGATAGCGGGAATAAGGCCGGGGAGCTGTTTTTT	CASWDSGNKAGELFF
TRBJ2-7	TRBV27	TRBD2	-	TGTGCCAGCAGCCTCGCGGGGGGACCCTACGAGCAGTACTTC	CASSLAGGPYEQYF
TRBJ2-1	TRBV4-2	-	-	TGTGCCAGCAGCCAACAGACTCAAGGTGGGATTACTACCTACAATGAGCAGTTCTTC	CASSQQTQGGITTYNEQFF
TRBJ2-1	TRBV4-3	TRBD2	once	TGCGCCAGCAGCCAAGAACTAGCGGGGGGTCCCTACAATGAGCAGTTCTTC	CASSQELAGGPYNEQFF
TRBJ2-6	TRBV18	TRBD1	few	TGTGCCAGCTCACCACCCACAGGGGTCGGGGCCAACGTCCTGACTTTC	CASSPPTGVGANVLTF
TRBJ2-7	TRBV6-4	-	once	TGTGCCAGCAGTGAAGGAGTTTTCGGCGAGCAGTACTTC	CASSEGVFGEQYF
TRBJ2-7	TRBV19	-	-	TGTGCCAGTAGTATAGGAGGGCAGCTCTCCTACGAGCAGTACTTC	CASSIGGQLSYEQYF
TRBJ2-6	TRBV6-6	TRBD1	-	TGTGCCAGCCGGGACAGTACCTCTGGGGCCAACGTCCTGACTTTC	CASRDSTSGANVLTF
TRBJ2-7	TRBV27	TRBD2	-	TGTGCCAGCAGTTTAGGCGGGAGTTACGAGCAGTACTTC	CASSLGGSYEQYF
TRBJ2-2	TRBV29-1	TRBD1	few	TGCAGCGTGACGGGACAGGGGTTTACTTCCGGGGAGCTGTTTTTT	CSVTGQGFTSGELFF
TRBJ1-1	TRBV7-9	-	medium-sized	TGTGCCAGCAGTCAAATCCACGGCCACACTGAAGCTTTCTTT	CASSQIHGHTEAFF
TRBJ2-1	TRBV18	-	once	TGTGCCAGCTCACCAAGGGCGGGGAAAAATGAGCAGTTCTTC	CASSPRAGKNEQFF
TRBJ1-4	TRBV11-2	-	once	TGTGCCAGCAGCCTCCGGACACCTAGGGCTAATGAAAAACTGTTTTTT	CASSLRTPRANEKLFF
TRBJ1-1	TRBV19	TRBD1	-	TGTGCCAGTCGGGACAGACACTATAACACTGAAGCTTTCTTT	CASRDRHYNTEAFF
TRBJ2-7	TRBV30	-	-	TGTGCCTGGAACCGGGTCCCCAGGTCCTACGAGCAGTACTTC	CAWNRVPRSYEQYF
TRBJ1-3	TRBV2	TRBD1	-	TGTGCCAGCAGAGGGACAGCATCTGGAAACACCATATATTTT	CASRGTASGNTIYF
TRBJ1-2	TRBV6-5	TRBD1	once	TGTGCCAGCAGTTACTCCCGACAGGGATACTATGGCTACACCTTC	CASSYSRQGYYGYTF
TRBJ1-2	TRBV6-5	-	-	TGTGGGACGACAGGTGGCGATTTCTATGGCTACACCTTC	CGTTGGDFYGYTF
TRBJ2-1	TRBV28	TRBD2	-	TGTGCCAGCAGTCGCCCCCGGGAGGCGGATGAGCAGTTCTTC	CASSRPREADEQFF
TRBJ2-7	TRBV7-6	TRBD2	once	TGTGCCAGCAGCTTAGCAGGGGGGACTAGCGGCGAGCAGTACTTC	CASSLAGGTSGEQYF
TRBJ2-5	TRBV4-1	TRBD2	-	TGCGCCAGCAGCCCCTTTGATAGCGGGTTCCAAGAGACCCAGTACTTC	CASSPFDSGFQETQYF
TRBJ1-5	TRBV19	TRBD1	-	TGTGCCAGTAGTATACGGACAGGGAGCGTCTATAGCAATCAGCCCCAGCATTTT	CASSIRTGSVYSNQPQHF
TRBJ2-7	TRBV19	-	-	TGTGCCAGTAGTATCGTGGGAGATTACGAGCAGTACTTC	CASSIVGDYEQYF
TRBJ2-1	TRBV10-3	TRBD2	-	TGTGCCATCAAGACTAGCGGGAGCCACAATGAGCAGTTCTTC	CAIKTSGSHNEQFF
TRBJ2-1	TRBV19	TRBD2	-	TGTGCCAGTAGTCTGGGACGGCGGGAGGGTGAGCAGTTCTTC	CASSLGRREGEQFF
TRBJ1-4	TRBV14	-	-	TGTGCCAGCAGCCAAGGACCGATGAGGGAAAAACTGTTTTTT	CASSQGPMREKLFF
TRBJ2-3	TRBV7-2	-	-	TGTGCCAGCAGCTTAGCTCAGGGGTTTGCAGATACGCAGTATTTT	CASSLAQGFADTQYF